Below, one T cell receptor (beta chain) is given with its context. These data come from a study of CD8 T cells in Susac syndrome. Study as a whole: Treatment status at blood draw for the Susac syndrome patients was therapy-naive, corticosteroids, or intravenous immunoglobulin alone.

Germline lookup yields CDR1 SGHRS and CDR2 YFSETQ. The CDR3 consists of 16 residues. V shed 5 bases, J shed 0 bases, and the junction held 4 bases outside the gene matches. RNA totalling about 0.45 to 1 ug underwent reverse transcription with random hexamers. TCRdb used MiXCR to reprocess the immunoSEQ multiplex PCR reads, holding one entry per CDR3 protein. This table has around 53,000 distinct CDR3 sequences, more than 85% appearing once. In Susac syndrome patients, recently defined diagnostic criteria for definite or probable disease were met. The sample consisted of CD8+ T cells from PBMCs. The clonotype comes from a human donor with Susac syndrome. The chain couples TRBV5-1 to TRBJ2-1; 11 nucleotides match TRBD1. This chain's CDR3 is CASSPGTGGSYNEQFF. The DNA of the CDR3 is TGCGCCAGCAGTCCCGGGACAGGGGGCTCCTACAATGAGCAGTTCTTC.